This TCR beta chain derives from a study of shared clonotypes between healthy human individuals (dated by TCRdb to 2018 to 2020). Turning to the overall study: A couple of women and a few men aged 18 to 49 years were included in the cohort. Per donor, three plates each were used for CD4 naive and CD4 memory, two for CD8 naive, and one for CD8 memory. To estimate repertoire size and how much clonotype sharing occurs between individuals, the study deeply sequenced the blood TCR repertoires of about 5 healthy adults. To increase sequencing depth and limit assay-specific biases, different laboratories used diverse techniques to prepare libraries and sequence TCR repertoires. Per donor, leukapheresis produced somewhere between about 0.9 and 10 billion PBMCs.

Beyond this particular receptor, the publication reports: Based on pairwise subsampling, the degree of clonotype sharing among donors was expected to be affected by sequencing depth. Naive subsets generally had larger estimated clonotype richness than memory subsets. Compared with non-shared clonotypes, clonotypes shared by all four sorted-subset donors had higher generation probabilities. Rarefaction of sorted-subset datasets indicated incomplete sequencing despite the large sequencing depth. The genetic and exposure-history diversity represented was limited by the small number of donors. Sampling was restricted to blood, and TCR repertoires in tissue are likely to differ from TCR repertoires in blood. When a handful of donors were compared, the shared fraction of clonotypes was around 4.6% for naive CD4, 3.5% for naive CD8, 2.3% for memory CD4, and 0.35% to 0.4% for memory CD8.

As concerns this clone: Its cognate antigen has yet to be identified. No much larger clone exists at a distance of one base, and base qualities are not known. The identical CDR3 is also encoded by other nucleotide sequences in the sample.

The germline V gene (reference sequence) supplies CDR1 MNHEY and CDR2 SMNVEV. V is reduced by 3 bases and J by 4 bases, leaving a spacing of 6 bases between them. The CDR3 spans 13 residues, from the cysteine through the phenylalanine. Only the CDR3 DNA stays, 39 bases, in frame from base 1. CD8 naive samples were obtained by positive selection for CCR7 among CD45RO-negative cells, yielding a CD45RA+CCR7+ population from which TemRA cells were excluded. The donors were healthy, HIV-negative adults with no recently reported acute infections or vaccinations. Every donor was a Caucasian adult residing in Nashville, Tennessee, USA. Blood was obtained by leukapheresis, after which PBMCs were separated by Ficoll-Histopaque density gradient centrifugation and cryopreserved in liquid nitrogen vapor phase. Analytical flow cytometry was used to check the purity and quantity of every magnetically sorted T cell population. Each sorted fraction had its genomic DNA isolated and then quantified by UV absorbance on a Nanodrop 2000c.

Using the deep immunoSEQ assay, TCR CDR3 regions were amplified from genomic DNA by multiplex PCR. For each cell subset, the extracted genomic DNA was distributed evenly across all wells of several immunoSEQ 96-well plates, and each plate served as one replicate. For sorted subsets, roughly 0.2 ug genomic DNA, equal to 30,000 or so T cell genomes, was loaded into each replicate PCR. The purified libraries were quantified using a Qubit 3.0 fluorometer, sized with a Bioanalyzer 2100, and then quantified again using the KAPA Library Quantification kit. A separate single-read 150-cycle Illumina NextSeq 550 flow cell was used to sequence each immunoSEQ 96-well plate. Regarding the original processing steps: Because the immunoSEQ output held only junctional sequences and lacked quality scores, the filtering could not match the filtering applied to full-length reads. Sequences were annotated with PyIR, a Python wrapper for IgBLAST v1.9, and V/J genes and CDR3 were assigned using IMGT germline references. Any read was removed if the V/J assignment was weak (E-value above 1e-6), the CDR3 was missing, or the read contained stop codons, out-of-frame junctions, or ambiguous translated residues. A V3J clonotype was defined by an identical inferred V gene, J gene, and CDR3 amino acid sequence. The percentage overlap between two repertoires was calculated by dividing the number of shared unique clonotypes by the size of the smaller repertoire. Richness of each repertoire was evaluated using RTK rarefaction, the Chao1 estimator, and Recon v2.1 estimates of unobserved clonotypes. For all TCRbeta clonotypes obtained by the gDNA method from four donors, generation probabilities were computed with OLGA. The source is immuneACCESS, and TCRdb retained only in-frame sequences with V and J called. Part of the clones is not carried over; for the studies checked, unresolved V genes explain less than half of this, and the remainder is unexplained. The DNA was the basis for D and trimming; V, J and clone size are from that table. The sample table holds hundreds of thousands of clones, of which roughly 96% were seen once. The ten largest make up about 0.22% of the sample.

This sequence uses TRBV27 and TRBJ2-2; the D segment cannot be called with confidence. Sequencing used naive CD8+ T cells sorted from blood. The cell subset or site label, as the study defines it: CD45RA+CCR7+. The TCR was taken from a man aged 30 to 39 in good health. CDR3 sequence: CASSFLSTGELFF. At the DNA level, the sequence is TGTGCCAGCAGTTTTTTGAGCACCGGGGAGCTGTTTTTT.